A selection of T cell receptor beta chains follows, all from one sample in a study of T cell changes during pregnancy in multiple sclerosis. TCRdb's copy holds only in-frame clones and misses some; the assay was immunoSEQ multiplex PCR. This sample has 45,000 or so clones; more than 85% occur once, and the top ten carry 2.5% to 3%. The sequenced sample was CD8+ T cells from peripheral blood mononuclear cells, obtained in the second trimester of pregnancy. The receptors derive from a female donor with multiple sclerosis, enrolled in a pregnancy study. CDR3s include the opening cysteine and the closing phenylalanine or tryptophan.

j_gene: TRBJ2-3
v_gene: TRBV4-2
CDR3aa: CASSPGGASTDTQYF

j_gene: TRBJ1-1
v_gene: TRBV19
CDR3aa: CASSIQAFGNTEAFF

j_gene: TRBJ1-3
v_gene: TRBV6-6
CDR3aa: CASSPQTEGNTIYF

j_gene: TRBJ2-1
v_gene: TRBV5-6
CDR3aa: CASSSSGGALYNEQFF

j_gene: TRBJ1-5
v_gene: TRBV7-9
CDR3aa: CASSPTGEVQPQHF

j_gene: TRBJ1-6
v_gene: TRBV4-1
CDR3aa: CASSQGFPGYNSPLHF

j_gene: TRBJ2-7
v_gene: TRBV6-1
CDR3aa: CASCAVPLYEQYF

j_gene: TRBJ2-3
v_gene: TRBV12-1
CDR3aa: CASSLSGTSGFTSTDTQYF

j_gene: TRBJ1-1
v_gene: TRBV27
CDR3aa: CASRVQGVNTEAFF

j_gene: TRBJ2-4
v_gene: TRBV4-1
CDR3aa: CASSQHSENIQYF

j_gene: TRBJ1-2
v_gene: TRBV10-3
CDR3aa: CAIPSSGNPNYGYTF

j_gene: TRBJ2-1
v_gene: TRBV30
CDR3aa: CAWSGGRGGEQFF

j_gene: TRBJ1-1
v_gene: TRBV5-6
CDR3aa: CASSWGGTEAFF

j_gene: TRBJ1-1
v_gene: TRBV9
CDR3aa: CASRRTPVDTEAFF

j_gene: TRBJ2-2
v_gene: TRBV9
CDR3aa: CASSVWDSNTGELFF

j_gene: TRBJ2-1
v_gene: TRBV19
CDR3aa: CASSMRGGSYNEQFF

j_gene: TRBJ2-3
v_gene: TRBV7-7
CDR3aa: CASSVTGGPPGTDTQYF

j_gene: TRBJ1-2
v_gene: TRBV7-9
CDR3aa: CASPFPVGYTF

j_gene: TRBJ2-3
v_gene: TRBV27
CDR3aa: CATHVQGFRADTQYF

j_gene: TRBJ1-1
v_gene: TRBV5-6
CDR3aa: CASSLIPGDFREAFF

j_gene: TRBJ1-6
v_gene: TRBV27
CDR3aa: CASSTRGGSYNSPLHF

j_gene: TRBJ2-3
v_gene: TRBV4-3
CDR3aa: CASSQLAGGRDTQYF

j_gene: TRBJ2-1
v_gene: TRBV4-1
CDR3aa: CASSQENSEEQFF

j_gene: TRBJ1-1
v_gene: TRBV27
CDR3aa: CATSGGGTEAFF

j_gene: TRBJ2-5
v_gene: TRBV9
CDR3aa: CASSVVSGVLETQYF

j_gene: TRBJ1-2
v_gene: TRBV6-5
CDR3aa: CAILYGYTF

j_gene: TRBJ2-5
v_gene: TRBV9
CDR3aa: CASSVYSSQETQYF

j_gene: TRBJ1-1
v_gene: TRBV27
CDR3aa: CASQIGPNTEAFF

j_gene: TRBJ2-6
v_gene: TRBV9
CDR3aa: CASSVAYERANVLTF

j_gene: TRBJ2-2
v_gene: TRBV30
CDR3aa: CAWKGGPDTGELFF

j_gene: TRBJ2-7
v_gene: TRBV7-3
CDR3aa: CASSPDSREQYF

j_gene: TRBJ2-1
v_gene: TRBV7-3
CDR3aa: CASSLTGGEQFF

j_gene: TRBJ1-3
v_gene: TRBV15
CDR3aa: CATQSPDSSGNTIYF

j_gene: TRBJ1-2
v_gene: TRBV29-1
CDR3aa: CSAEPGQGRKSGYTF

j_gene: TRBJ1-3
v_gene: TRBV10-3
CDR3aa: CAIRAPDSFSGNTIYF

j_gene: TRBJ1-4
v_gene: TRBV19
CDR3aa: CASSLQDRRKLFF

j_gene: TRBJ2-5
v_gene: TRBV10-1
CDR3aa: CASSESLAEETQYF

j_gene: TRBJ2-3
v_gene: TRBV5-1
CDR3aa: CASSLAGGSTDTQYF

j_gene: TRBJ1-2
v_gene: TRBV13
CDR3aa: CASSLGQGGYTF

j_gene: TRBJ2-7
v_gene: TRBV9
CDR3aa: CASSVAEGASSYEQYF

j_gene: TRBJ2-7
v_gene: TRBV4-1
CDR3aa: CASSQALNYGQYF

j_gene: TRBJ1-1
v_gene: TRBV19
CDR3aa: CASSIPGVGNTEAFF

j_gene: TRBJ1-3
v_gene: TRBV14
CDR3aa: CASSAGPRGKGNTIYF

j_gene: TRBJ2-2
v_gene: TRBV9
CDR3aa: CASSPPSSPGELFF

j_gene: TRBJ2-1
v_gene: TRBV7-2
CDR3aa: CASSLIAGGIYNEQFF

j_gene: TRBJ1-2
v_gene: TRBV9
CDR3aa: CASSVGTGGGYTF

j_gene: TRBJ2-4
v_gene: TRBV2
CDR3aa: CASRDRDRGNF

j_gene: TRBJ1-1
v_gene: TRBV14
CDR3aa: CASSPTRSNTEAFF

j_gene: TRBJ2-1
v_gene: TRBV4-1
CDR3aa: CASSQDRDEQFF

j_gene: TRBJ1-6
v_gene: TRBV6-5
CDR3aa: CASSYSQGDRGSPLHF

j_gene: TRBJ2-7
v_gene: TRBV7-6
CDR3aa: CASSHGGRTYEQYF

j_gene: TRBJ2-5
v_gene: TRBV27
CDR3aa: CASSITGGETQYF

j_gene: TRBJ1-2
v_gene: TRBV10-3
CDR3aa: CAISQDRGYYGYTF

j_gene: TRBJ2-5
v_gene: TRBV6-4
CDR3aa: CASSEGAGDGQETQYF

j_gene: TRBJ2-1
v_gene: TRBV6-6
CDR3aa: CASSYSIWDRGNEQFF

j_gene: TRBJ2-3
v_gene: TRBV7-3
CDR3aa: CASSLNGASGEGTDTQYF